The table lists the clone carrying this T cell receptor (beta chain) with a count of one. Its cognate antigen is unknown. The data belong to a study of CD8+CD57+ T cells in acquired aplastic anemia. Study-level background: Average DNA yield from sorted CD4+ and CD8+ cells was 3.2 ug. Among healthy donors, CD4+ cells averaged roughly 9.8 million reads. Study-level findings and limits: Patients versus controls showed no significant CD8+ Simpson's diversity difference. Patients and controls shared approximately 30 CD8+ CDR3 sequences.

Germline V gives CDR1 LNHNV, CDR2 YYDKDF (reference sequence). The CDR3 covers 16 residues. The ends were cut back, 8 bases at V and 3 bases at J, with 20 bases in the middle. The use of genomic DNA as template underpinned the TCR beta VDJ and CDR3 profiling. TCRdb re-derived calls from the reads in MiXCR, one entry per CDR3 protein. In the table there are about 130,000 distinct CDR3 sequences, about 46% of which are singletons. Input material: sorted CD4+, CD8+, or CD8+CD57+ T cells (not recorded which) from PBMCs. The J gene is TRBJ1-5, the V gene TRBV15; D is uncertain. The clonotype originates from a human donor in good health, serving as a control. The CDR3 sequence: CATGGKRGGYNQPQHF. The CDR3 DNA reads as TGTGCCACCGGCGGGAAACGGGGAGGTTACAATCAGCCCCAGCATTTT.